Described below is a single T cell receptor beta chain sequence and its context. Antigen: not known. The data belong to a study of CD8 T cells in Susac syndrome. Study results and caveats: The study admitted that it had a relatively small number of individuals in its TCR sequencing and HLA analysis.

V dropped 10 bases and J dropped 0 bases, with 10 bases sitting between them. The germline V gene has CDR1 SNHLY and CDR2 FYNNEI. This CDR3 has 13 residues. Random hexamers served to reverse transcribe roughly 0.45 to 1 ug RNA. TCRdb reprocessed the immunoSEQ multiplex PCR reads via MiXCR and lists one record per CDR3 protein. The table has roughly 190,000 distinct CDR3 sequences, roughly 92% seen once. This chain joins TRBV2 and TRBJ1-3; no firm D call. The sample comprised CD4+ T cells from PBMCs. The origin of this receptor is a human donor in good health. DNA of the CDR3: TGTGCCACCACAGCGACCTCTGGAAACACCATATATTTT. It encodes CATTATSGNTIYF.